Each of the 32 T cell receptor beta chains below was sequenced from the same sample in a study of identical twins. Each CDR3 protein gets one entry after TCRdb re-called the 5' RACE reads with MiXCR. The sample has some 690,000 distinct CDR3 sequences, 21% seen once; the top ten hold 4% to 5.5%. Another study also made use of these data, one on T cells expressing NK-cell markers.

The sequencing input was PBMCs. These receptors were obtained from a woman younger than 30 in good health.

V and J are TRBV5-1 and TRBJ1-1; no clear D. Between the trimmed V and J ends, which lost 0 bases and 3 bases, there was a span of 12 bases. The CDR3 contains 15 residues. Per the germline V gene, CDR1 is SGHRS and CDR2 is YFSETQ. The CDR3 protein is CASSLVAPGDTEAFF. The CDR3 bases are TGCGCCAGCAGCTTGGTGGCACCCGGGGACACTGAAGCTTTCTTT.

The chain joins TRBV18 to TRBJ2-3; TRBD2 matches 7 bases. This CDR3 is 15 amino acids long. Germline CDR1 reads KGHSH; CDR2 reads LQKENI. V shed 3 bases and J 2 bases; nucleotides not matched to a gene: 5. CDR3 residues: CASSPFSGDTDTQYF. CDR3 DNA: TGTGCCAGCTCACCCTTCAGCGGGGACACAGATACGCAGTATTTT.

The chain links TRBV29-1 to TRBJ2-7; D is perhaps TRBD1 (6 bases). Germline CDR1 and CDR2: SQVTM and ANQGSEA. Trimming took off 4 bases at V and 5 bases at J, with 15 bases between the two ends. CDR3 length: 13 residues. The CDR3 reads CSVGMTGRNEQYF. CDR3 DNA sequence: TGCAGCGTTGGGATGACAGGAAGAAACGAGCAGTACTTC.

CDR3 sequence (DNA): TGCGCCAGCGGGCTCACCGGGGAGCTGTTTTTT. It codes for CASGLTGELFF. The V gene is TRBV5-1, the J gene TRBJ2-2; D gene uncertain. The CDR3 is 11 residues long. V shed 7 bases and J shed 4 bases, with 5 bases lying between them. Germline assignment: CDR1 SGHRS and CDR2 YFSETQ.

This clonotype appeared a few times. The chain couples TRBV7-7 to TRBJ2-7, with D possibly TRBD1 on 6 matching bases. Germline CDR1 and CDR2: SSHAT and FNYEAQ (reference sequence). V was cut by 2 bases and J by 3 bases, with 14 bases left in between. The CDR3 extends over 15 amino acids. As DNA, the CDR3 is TGTGCCAGCAGCTTAAGCACAGGGAATAACTACGAGCAGTACTTC. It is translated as CASSLSTGNNYEQYF.

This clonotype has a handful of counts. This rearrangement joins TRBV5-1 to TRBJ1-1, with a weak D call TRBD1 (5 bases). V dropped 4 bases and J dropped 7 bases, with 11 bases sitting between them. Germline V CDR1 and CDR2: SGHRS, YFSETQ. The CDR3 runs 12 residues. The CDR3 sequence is CASSGGGIEAFF. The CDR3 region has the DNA TGCGCCAGCAGCGGGGGGGGGATTGAAGCTTTCTTT.

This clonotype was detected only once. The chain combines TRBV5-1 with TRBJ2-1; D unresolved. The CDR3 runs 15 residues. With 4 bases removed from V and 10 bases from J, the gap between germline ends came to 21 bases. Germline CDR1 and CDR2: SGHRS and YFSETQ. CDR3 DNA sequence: TGCGCCAGCAGCGGCCGGATAACGGTGGGTAACGAGCAGTTCTTC. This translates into CASSGRITVGNEQFF.

The CDR3 sequence is CSARTGAGDSTQYF. CDR3 in DNA: TGCAGCGCCAGGACAGGGGCTGGGGATAGTACGCAGTATTTT. This chain connects TRBV29-1 to TRBJ2-3, with TRBD1 matching 9 bases. The CDR3 extends over 14 amino acids. Germline-derived CDR1 and CDR2 are SQVTM and ANQGSEA. V lost 7 bases to trimming and J lost 8 bases; unmatched junction nucleotides: 13.

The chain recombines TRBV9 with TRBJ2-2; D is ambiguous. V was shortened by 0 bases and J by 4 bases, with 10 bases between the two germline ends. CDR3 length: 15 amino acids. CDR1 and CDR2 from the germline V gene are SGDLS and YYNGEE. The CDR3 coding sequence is TGTGCCAGCAGCGTAGAACCCAGCCCCACCGGGGAGCTGTTTTTT. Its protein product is CASSVEPSPTGELFF.

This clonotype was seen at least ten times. This chain's CDR3 is CSARVAREAYEQYF. The CDR3 DNA sequence: TGCAGTGCTAGGGTTGCCCGGGAAGCCTACGAGCAGTACTTC. The chain uses TRBV20-1 and TRBJ2-7; perhaps TRBD2 as D (5 bases). Germline V CDR1 and CDR2: DFQATT, SNEGSKA (reference sequence). CDR3 length: 14 residues. The V end lost 3 bases, the J end lost 2 bases, and 14 bases lay between the germline ends.

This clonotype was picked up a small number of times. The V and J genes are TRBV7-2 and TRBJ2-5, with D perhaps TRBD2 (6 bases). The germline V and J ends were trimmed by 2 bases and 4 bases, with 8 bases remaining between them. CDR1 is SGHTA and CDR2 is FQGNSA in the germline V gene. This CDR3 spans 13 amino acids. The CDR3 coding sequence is TGTGCCAGCAGCTTAAGTAGCGGAGAGACCCAGTACTTC. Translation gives CASSLSSGETQYF.

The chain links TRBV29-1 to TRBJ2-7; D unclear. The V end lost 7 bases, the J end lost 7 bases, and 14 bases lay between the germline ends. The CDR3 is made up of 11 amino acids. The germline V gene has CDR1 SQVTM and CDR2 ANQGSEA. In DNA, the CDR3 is TGCAGCGACCTAACGTTTCCGGAGCAGTACTTC. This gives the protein CSDLTFPEQYF.

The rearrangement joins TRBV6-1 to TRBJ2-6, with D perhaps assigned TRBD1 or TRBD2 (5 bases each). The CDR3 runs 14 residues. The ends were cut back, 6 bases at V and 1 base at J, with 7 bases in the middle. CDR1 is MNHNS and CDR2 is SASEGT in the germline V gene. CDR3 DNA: TGTGCCAGCAGGGGACGGTCTGGGGCCAACGTCCTGACTTTC. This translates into CASRGRSGANVLTF.

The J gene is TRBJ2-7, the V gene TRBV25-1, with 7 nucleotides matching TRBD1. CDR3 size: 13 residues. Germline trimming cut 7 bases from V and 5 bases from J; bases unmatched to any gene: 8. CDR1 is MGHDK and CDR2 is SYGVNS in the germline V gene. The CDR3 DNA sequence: TGTGCCAGCATCGGGACAGAATCCCACGAGCAGTACTTC. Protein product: CASIGTESHEQYF.

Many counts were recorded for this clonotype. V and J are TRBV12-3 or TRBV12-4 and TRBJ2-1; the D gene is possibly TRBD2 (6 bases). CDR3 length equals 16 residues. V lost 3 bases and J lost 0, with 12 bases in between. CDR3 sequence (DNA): TGTGCCAGCAGTTTCGGGACTCTGAGCTCCTACAATGAGCAGTTCTTC. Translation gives CASSFGTLSSYNEQFF.

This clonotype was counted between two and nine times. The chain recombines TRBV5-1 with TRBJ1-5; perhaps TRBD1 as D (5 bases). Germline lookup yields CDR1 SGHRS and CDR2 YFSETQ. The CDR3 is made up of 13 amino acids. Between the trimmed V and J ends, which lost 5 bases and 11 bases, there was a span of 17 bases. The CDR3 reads CASRGGLSEAQHF. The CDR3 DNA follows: TGCGCCAGCAGGGGGGGTCTGTCGGAAGCCCAGCATTTT.

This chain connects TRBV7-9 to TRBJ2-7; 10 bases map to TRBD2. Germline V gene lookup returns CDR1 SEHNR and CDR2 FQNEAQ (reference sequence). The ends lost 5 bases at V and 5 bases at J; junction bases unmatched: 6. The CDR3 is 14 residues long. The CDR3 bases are TGTGCCAGCAGCCCCTCTAGCGGGAGCCACGAGCAGTACTTC. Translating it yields CASSPSSGSHEQYF.

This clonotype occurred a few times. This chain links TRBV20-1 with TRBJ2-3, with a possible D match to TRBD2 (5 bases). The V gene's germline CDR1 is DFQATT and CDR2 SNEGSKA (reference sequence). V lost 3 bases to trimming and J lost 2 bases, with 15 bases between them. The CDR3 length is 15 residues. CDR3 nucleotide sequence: TGCAGTGCTAGTCAAGGAGACTACCCCACAGATACGCAGTATTTT. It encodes CSASQGDYPTDTQYF.

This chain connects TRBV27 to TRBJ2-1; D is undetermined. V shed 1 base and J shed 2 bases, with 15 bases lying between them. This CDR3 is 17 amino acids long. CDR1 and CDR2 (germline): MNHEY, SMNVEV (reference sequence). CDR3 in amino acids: CASSLLTGGPTYNEQFF. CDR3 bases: TGTGCCAGCAGTTTATTGACCGGTGGACCCACCTACAATGAGCAGTTCTTC.

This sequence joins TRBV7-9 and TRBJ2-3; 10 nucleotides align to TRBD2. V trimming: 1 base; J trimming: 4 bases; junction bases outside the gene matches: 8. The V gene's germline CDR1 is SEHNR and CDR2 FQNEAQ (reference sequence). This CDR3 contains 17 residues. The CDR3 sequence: CASSLGSGTSAPDTQYF. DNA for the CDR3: TGTGCCAGCAGCTTAGGATCCGGGACTAGCGCGCCAGATACGCAGTATTTT.

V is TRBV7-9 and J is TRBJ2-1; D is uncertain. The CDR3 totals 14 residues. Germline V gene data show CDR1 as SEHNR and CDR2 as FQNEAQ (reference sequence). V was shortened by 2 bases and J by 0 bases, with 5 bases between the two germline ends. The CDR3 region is CASSLYSSYNEQFF. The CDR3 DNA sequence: TGTGCCAGCAGCTTATATTCCTCCTACAATGAGCAGTTCTTC.

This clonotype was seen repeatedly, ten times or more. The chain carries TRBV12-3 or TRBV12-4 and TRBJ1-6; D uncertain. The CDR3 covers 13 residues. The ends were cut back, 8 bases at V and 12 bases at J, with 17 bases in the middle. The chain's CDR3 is CASRNSPGGPLHF. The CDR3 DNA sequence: TGTGCCAGCCGGAACAGTCCCGGAGGACCCCTCCACTTT.

Written as DNA, the CDR3 is TGTGCCAGCAGCCACGGACTAGCGTCCTACGAGCAGTACTTC. This sequence encodes CASSHGLASYEQYF. This chain links TRBV3-1 with TRBJ2-7, with 9 nucleotides matching TRBD2. The length of the CDR3 is 14 residues. After removal of 3 bases from V and 1 base from J, the junction contained 1 base not matched to a gene. CDR1 is LGHDT, CDR2 YNNKEL, per germline (reference sequence).

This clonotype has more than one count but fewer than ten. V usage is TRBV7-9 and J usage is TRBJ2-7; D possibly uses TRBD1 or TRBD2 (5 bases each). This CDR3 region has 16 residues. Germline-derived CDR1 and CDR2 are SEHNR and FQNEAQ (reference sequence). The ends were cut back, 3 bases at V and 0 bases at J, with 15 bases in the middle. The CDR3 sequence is CASSFSGAVSSYEQYF. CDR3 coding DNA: TGTGCCAGCAGCTTCTCCGGGGCGGTTAGCTCCTACGAGCAGTACTTC.

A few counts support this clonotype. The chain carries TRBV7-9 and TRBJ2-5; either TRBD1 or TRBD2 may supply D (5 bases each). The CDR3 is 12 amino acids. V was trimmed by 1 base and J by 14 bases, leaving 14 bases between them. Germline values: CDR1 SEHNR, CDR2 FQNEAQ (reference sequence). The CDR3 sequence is CASSLETGLQYF. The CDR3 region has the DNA TGTGCCAGCAGCTTAGAAACAGGACTGCAATACTTC. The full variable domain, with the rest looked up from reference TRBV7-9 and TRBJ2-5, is DTGVSQNPRHKITKRGQNVTFRCDPISEHNRLYWYRQTLGQGPEFLTYFQNEAQLEKSRLLSDRFSAERPKGSFSTLEIQRTEQGDSAMYLCASSLETGLQYFGPGTRLLVL.

The CDR3 bases are TGTGCCAGCAGTCGGGGGACTAGCGGGATCAATGAGCAGTTCTTC. This codes for CASSRGTSGINEQFF. The rearrangement joins TRBV12-3 or TRBV12-4 to TRBJ2-1, with 13 nucleotides matching TRBD2. The CDR3 covers 15 residues. V shed 5 bases, J shed 6 bases, and the junction held 4 bases outside the gene matches.

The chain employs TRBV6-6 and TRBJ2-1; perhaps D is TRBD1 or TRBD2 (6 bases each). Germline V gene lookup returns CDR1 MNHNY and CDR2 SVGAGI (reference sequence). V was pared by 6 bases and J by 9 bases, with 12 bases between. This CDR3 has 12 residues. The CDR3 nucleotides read TGTGCCAGCAGGCCGGGGGCTGGTGAGCAGTTCTTC. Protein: CASRPGAGEQFF.

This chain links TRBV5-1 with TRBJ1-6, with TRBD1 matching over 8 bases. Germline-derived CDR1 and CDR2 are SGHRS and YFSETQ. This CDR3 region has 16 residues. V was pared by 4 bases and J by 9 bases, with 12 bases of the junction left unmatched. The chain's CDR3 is CASSIEETGASSPLHF. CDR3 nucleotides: TGCGCCAGCAGCATAGAAGAGACAGGGGCCTCTTCACCCCTCCACTTT.

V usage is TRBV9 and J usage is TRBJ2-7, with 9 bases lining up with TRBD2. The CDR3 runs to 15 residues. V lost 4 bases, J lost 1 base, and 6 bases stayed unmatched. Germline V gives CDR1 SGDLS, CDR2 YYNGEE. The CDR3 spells CASSRDSGGSYEQYF. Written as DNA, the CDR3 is TGTGCCAGCAGCAGGGATAGCGGGGGTTCCTACGAGCAGTACTTC.

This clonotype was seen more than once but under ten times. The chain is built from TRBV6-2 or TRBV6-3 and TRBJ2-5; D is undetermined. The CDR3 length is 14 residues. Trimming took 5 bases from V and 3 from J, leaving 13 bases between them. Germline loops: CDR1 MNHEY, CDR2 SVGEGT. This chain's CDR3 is CASSDEPGEETQYF. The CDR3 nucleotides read TGTGCCAGCAGTGATGAACCGGGCGAAGAGACCCAGTACTTC.

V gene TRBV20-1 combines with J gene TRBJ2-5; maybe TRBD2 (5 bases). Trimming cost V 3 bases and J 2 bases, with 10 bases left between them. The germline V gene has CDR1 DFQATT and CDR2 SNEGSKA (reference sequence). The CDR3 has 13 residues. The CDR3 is CSASTGEQETQYF. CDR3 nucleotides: TGCAGTGCTAGCACCGGGGAACAAGAGACCCAGTACTTC.

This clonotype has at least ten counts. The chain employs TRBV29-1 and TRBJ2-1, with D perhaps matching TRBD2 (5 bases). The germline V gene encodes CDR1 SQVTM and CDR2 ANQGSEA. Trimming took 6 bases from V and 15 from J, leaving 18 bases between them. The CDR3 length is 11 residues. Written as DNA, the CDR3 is TGCAGCGTCTCAGACGTGACGGGGTCGTTCTTC. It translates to CSVSDVTGSFF.